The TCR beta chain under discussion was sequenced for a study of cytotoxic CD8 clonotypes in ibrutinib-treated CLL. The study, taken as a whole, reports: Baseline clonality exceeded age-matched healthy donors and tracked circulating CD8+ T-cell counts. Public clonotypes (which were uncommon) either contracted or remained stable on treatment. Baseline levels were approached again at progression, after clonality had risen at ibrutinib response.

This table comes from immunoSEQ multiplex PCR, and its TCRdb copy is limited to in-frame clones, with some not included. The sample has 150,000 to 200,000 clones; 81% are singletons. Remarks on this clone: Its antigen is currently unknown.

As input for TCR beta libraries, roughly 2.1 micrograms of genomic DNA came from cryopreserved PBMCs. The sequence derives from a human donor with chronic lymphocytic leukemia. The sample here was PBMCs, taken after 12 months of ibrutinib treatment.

CDR3 nucleotide sequence: TGCAGTGCCGACTGGGGTCCCCAGTATTTT. It is translated as CSADWGPQYF. The rearrangement links TRBV20-1 to TRBJ2-3; D not resolved. The length of the CDR3 is 10 residues. V was shortened by 6 bases and J by 12 bases, with 13 bases between the two germline ends. Per germline, CDR1 DFQATT and CDR2 SNEGSKA (reference sequence).